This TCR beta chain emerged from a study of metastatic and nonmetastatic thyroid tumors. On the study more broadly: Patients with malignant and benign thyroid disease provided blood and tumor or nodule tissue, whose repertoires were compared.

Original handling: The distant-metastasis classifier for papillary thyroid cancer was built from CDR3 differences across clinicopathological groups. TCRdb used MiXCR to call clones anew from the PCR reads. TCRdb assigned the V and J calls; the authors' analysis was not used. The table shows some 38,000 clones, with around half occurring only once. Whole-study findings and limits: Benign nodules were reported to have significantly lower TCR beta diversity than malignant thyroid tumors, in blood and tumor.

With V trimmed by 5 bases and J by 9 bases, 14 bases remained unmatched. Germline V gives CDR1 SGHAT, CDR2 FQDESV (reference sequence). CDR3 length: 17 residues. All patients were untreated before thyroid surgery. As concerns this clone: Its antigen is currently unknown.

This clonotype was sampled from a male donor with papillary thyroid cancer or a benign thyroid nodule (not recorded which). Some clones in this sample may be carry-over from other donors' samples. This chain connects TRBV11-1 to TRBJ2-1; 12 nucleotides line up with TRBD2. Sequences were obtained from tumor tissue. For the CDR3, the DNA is TGTGCCAGCAGCGCCCGACTAGCGGGAGTTTTTTCGGGTGAGCAGTTCTTC. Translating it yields CASSARLAGVFSGEQFF.